These 11 T cell receptor beta chains share one sample of origin, sequenced in a study of T cells expressing NK-cell markers. TCRdb reanalyzed the 5' RACE reads and collapses them to one entry per CDR3 protein, without DNA. The sample has 500,000 to 600,000 distinct CDR3 sequences. Sequenced input: blood T cells: a sorted CD56 or NKG2C T cell subset, CD4+ or CD8+ T cells, or bulk PBMC T cells (not recorded which). The receptors stem from a man between 18 and 29 years old in good health.

The chain joins TRBV7-3 to TRBJ1-1; without DNA, the TCRdb call of TRBD1 cannot be checked. Looked up from germline, CDR1 is SGHTA and CDR2 is FQGTGA. This CDR3 is built from 14 residues. CDR3 in amino acids: CASSPGGFNTEAFF. The variable domain in full, with the rest retrieved from reference TRBV7-3 and TRBJ1-1, is GAGVSQTPSNKVTEKGKYVELRCDPISGHTALYWYRQSLGQGPEFLIYFQGTGAADDSGLPNDRFFAVRPEGSVSTLKIQRTERGDSAVYLCASSPGGFNTEAFFGQGTRLTVV.

This chain uses TRBV30 with TRBJ2-4; TCRdb gives TRBD2 as the D gene, but with no DNA this cannot be confirmed. Germline V lookup: CDR1 GTSNPN, CDR2 SVGIG (reference sequence). This CDR3 contains 13 residues. CDR3 amino acids: CAITVQSRNIQYF.

This rearrangement joins TRBV6-5 to TRBJ1-1; TCRdb designates TRBD1, a call that cannot be tested without DNA. Germline CDR1 is MNHEY and CDR2 is SVGAGI. The CDR3 sequence is 11 residues long. The CDR3 region is CASSPGYEAFF.

The chain joins TRBV20-1 to TRBJ2-3; TCRdb outputs TRBD2, but without DNA this stays unchecked. Germline lookup yields CDR1 DFQATT and CDR2 SNEGSKA (reference sequence). The CDR3 is made up of 16 amino acids. The chain's CDR3 is CSARGGTSGATDTQYF.

Here the CDR3 reads CASSLGDRGETQYF. V is TRBV7-9 and J is TRBJ2-5; there is no DNA to check the TCRdb D call of TRBD1. This CDR3 contains 14 residues. CDR1 SEHNR and CDR2 FQNEAQ come from the germline V gene (reference sequence). Supplemented by reference TRBV7-9 and TRBJ2-5, the full variable domain reads DTGVSQNPRHKITKRGQNVTFRCDPISEHNRLYWYRQTLGQGPEFLTYFQNEAQLEKSRLLSDRFSAERPKGSFSTLEIQRTEQGDSAMYLCASSLGDRGETQYFGPGTRLLVL.

J is TRBJ2-1 and V is TRBV4-2; as DNA is missing, the TRBD2 call by TCRdb cannot be tested. Per germline, CDR1 LGHNA and CDR2 YNFKEQ. The CDR3 runs to 17 residues. The CDR3 reads CASSQPPIAGGPNEQFF.

The chain joins TRBV25-1 to TRBJ2-7; the D call from TCRdb, TRBD1, cannot be confirmed without DNA. The V gene's germline CDR1 is MGHDK and CDR2 SYGVNS. The CDR3 extends over 16 amino acids. The CDR3 here is CASSEGAGMMVYEQYF.

This chain joins TRBV4-2 and TRBJ2-3; the TCRdb D gene call, TRBD2, has no DNA to confirm it. Germline-derived CDR1 and CDR2 are LGHNA and YNFKEQ. The CDR3 is 18 amino acids. CDR3 loop: CASSQETSGGTFTDTQYF.

This rearrangement joins TRBV7-2 to TRBJ2-1; TCRdb picks TRBD1, but there is no DNA to check that call. There are 17 residues in the CDR3. In germline, CDR1 is SGHTA, CDR2 FQGNSA. CDR3 loop: CASSLEPPEGAYNEQFF.

The chain has TRBV20-1 and TRBJ2-1; the TCRdb call, TRBD1, lacks DNA for checking. There are 20 residues in the CDR3. Germline CDR1 is DFQATT and CDR2 is SNEGSKA (reference sequence). The CDR3 is CSAGILGQGLGVSSYNEQFF.

J is TRBJ2-2 and V is TRBV7-9. This CDR3 region has 15 residues. Germline CDR1 is SEHNR and CDR2 is FQNEAQ (reference sequence). CDR3 protein: CASSLVTENTGELFF.